This T cell receptor (beta chain) was recovered during a study of CD8+CD57+ T cells in acquired aplastic anemia. Turning to this clonotype: Germline and junction disagree at one end, which may indicate a read error.

CDR3 length: 12 amino acids. Germline-derived CDR1 and CDR2 are SEHNR and FQNEAQ (reference sequence). Genomic DNA constituted the template upon which TCR beta VDJ and CDR3 profiling was performed. TCRdb used MiXCR to reprocess the reads, holding one entry per CDR3 protein. The table has more than 250,000 distinct CDR3 sequences, around 60% seen once. The rearrangement links TRBV7-9 to TRBJ1-3; tentatively, D is TRBD1 (5 bases). The source of this sequence is a human donor with severe aplastic anemia or a healthy control (not recorded which). The material sequenced was sorted CD4+, CD8+, or CD8+CD57+ T cells (not recorded which) from PBMCs. The CDR3 is CASSLNQDTIYF. DNA for the CDR3: TGTGCCAGCAGCTTAAACCAGGACACCATATACTTT. Full variable domain (outside the CDR3, taken from reference TRBV7-9 and TRBJ1-3): DTGVSQNPRHKITKRGQNVTFRCDPISEHNRLYWYRQTLGQGPEFLTYFQNEAQLEKSRLLSDRFSAERPKGSFSTLEIQRTEQGDSAMYLCASSLNQDTIYFGEGSWLTVV.